Each of the 26 T cell receptor beta chains below was sequenced from the same sample in a study of control samples from healthy donors and cancer patients. Some clones are missing from TCRdb's copy, which holds only in-frame ones; the method was immunoSEQ multiplex PCR. The table has 70,000 to 80,000 clones, about 90% seen once. The sample was PBMCs. The receptors here all came from a woman aged 55-69 years with head and neck cancer.

The chain joins TRBV28 to TRBJ1-1, with 7 bases matching TRBD1. After removal of 5 bases from V and 11 bases from J, the junction contained 5 bases not matched to a gene. The CDR3 has 11 residues. In germline, CDR1 is MDHEN, CDR2 SYDVKM. The CDR3 DNA is TGTGCCAGCAGTAAAGACAGGGTTGCTTTCTTT. As protein: CASSKDRVAFF.

The rearrangement links TRBV11-2 to TRBJ2-3; 13 bases are a match to TRBD2. The CDR3 is 16 amino acids. CDR1 and CDR2 (germline): SGHAT, FQNNGV. V trimming: 4 bases; J trimming: 1 base; junction bases outside the gene matches: 2. Here the CDR3 DNA reads TGTGCCAGCAGCTCGGGACTAGCGGGGCGCACAGATACGCAGTATTTT. Protein product: CASSSGLAGRTDTQYF.

The rearrangement links TRBV4-3 to TRBJ2-2; possibly TRBD1 for D (6 bases). The CDR3 is 13 residues long. In germline, CDR1 is LGHNA, CDR2 YSLEER. Trimming stripped 3 bases from V and 6 bases from J, with 8 bases between. The DNA of the CDR3 is TGCGCCAGCAGCCAGAACAGGGCCGGGGAGCTGTTTTTT. Encoded protein: CASSQNRAGELFF.

The sample holds one count of this clone. The V call is TRBV2, the J call TRBJ2-5, with 8 bases matching TRBD2. The CDR3 totals 15 residues. V shed 6 bases and J 4 bases; nucleotides not matched to a gene: 10. Germline loops: CDR1 SNHLY, CDR2 FYNNEI. As DNA, the CDR3 is TGTGCCAGCAGCGGGGGGGGTAGTGTTACAGAGACCCAGTACTTC. This encodes CASSGGGSVTETQYF.

This clone was seen a few times. Written as DNA, the CDR3 is TGTGCCAGTACTGAAGACGTGGGGGCTCAGCCCCAGCATTTT. It yields the protein CASTEDVGAQPQHF. The chain uses TRBV19 and TRBJ1-5; D is possibly TRBD1 (6 bases). V was cut by 7 bases and J by 6 bases, with 16 bases left in between. The CDR3 covers 14 residues. CDR1 LNHDA and CDR2 SQIVND come from the germline V gene (reference sequence).

J is TRBJ2-7 and V is TRBV19; TRBD2 agrees at 7 bases. The trim removed 3 bases at V and 6 bases at J, leaving 17 bases unmatched. CDR1 LNHDA and CDR2 SQIVND come from the germline V gene (reference sequence). The CDR3 contains 17 residues. As DNA, the CDR3 is TGTGCCAGTAGTATCAACCGGGGGGAGGCTACCAGTGTCGAGCAGTACTTC. It codes for CASSINRGEATSVEQYF. The full variable domain, rest sourced from reference TRBV19 and TRBJ2-7, is DGGITQSPKYLFRKEGQNVTLSCEQNLNHDAMYWYRQDPGQGLRLIYYSQIVNDFQKGDIAEGYSVSREKKESFPLTVTSAQKNPTAFYLCASSINRGEATSVEQYFGPGTRLTVT.

The CDR3 DNA reads as TGTGCCAGCAGTCTCACCTCGGCGGAGTATAGCAATCAGCCCCAGCATTTT. Translation gives CASSLTSAEYSNQPQHF. The chain joins TRBV28 to TRBJ1-5; D remains ambiguous. Trimming took 5 bases from V and 0 from J, leaving 17 bases between them. From germline, CDR1 is MDHEN and CDR2 SYDVKM. The CDR3 runs 17 residues. Complete variable domain (other parts from reference TRBV28 and TRBJ1-5): DVKVTQSSRYLVKRTGEKVFLECVQDMDHENMFWYRQDPGLGLRLIYFSYDVKMKEKGDIPEGYSVSREKKERFSLILESASTNQTSMYLCASSLTSAEYSNQPQHFGDGTRLSIL.

The J gene is TRBJ2-7, the V gene TRBV13, with a weak D call TRBD2 (6 bases). The CDR3 is 16 amino acids. The germline V and J ends were trimmed by 1 base and 5 bases, with 18 bases remaining between them. From germline, CDR1 is PRHDT and CDR2 FYEKMQ (reference sequence). The CDR3 sequence: CASSLVGTGGWNEQYF. CDR3 DNA sequence: TGTGCCAGCAGCTTAGTGGGAACCGGGGGTTGGAACGAGCAGTACTTC. Full variable domain (remainder filled in from reference TRBV13 and TRBJ2-7): AAGVIQSPRHLIKEKRETATLKCYPIPRHDTVYWYQQGPGQDPQFLISFYEKMQSDKGSIPDRFSAQQFSDYHSELNMSSLELGDSALYFCASSLVGTGGWNEQYFGPGTRLTVT.

The rearrangement links TRBV5-8 to TRBJ2-6; TRBD1 matches at 10 bases. This CDR3 contains 18 residues. Germline V CDR1 and CDR2: SGHTS, YDEGEE. V lost 4 bases, J lost 0 bases, and 7 bases stayed unmatched. The CDR3 here is CASSPGQGDFSGANVLTF. In DNA, the CDR3 is TGTGCCAGCAGCCCTGGACAGGGGGATTTCTCTGGGGCCAACGTCCTGACTTTC.

The V and J genes are TRBV7-2 and TRBJ2-1; 11 nucleotides align to TRBD2. The CDR3 extends over 16 amino acids. Trimming took 3 bases from V and 2 from J; bases not matched to a gene: 3. Germline values: CDR1 SGHTA, CDR2 FQGNSA. CDR3 in amino acids: CASSFPSGRTYNEQFF. Here the CDR3 DNA reads TGTGCCAGCAGCTTCCCTAGCGGGAGGACCTACAATGAGCAGTTCTTC.

V is TRBV30 and J is TRBJ1-6, with TRBD1 identical over 9 bases. The V segment lost 0 bases and the J segment 4 bases; nucleotides outside the gene matches: 4. CDR1 GTSNPN and CDR2 SVGIG come from the germline V gene (reference sequence). The CDR3 sequence is 16 residues long. This CDR3 reads CAWSVSGQGYNSPLHF. CDR3 nucleotide sequence: TGTGCCTGGAGTGTATCGGGACAGGGTTATAATTCACCCCTCCACTTT.

The chain has TRBV20-1 and TRBJ2-7, with TRBD2 identical over 10 bases. This CDR3 contains 14 residues. V dropped 3 bases and J dropped 0; count of bases not matched to a gene: 2. Per germline, CDR1 DFQATT and CDR2 SNEGSKA (reference sequence). The CDR3 sequence is CSASGLAASYEQYF. CDR3 coding DNA: TGCAGTGCTAGTGGACTAGCGGCCTCCTACGAGCAGTACTTC.

The table lists this clone with a few counts. The chain is built from TRBV5-1 and TRBJ2-3; 10 nucleotides align to TRBD2. The J segment lost 4 bases and the V segment lost 1 base, leaving 6 bases of the junction unmatched. CDR1 is SGHRS, CDR2 YFSETQ, per germline. CDR3 length equals 16 residues. The CDR3 bases are TGCGCCAGCAGCTTGCCCGGGACTAGCGAGGCAGATACGCAGTATTTT. Translated, it gives CASSLPGTSEADTQYF.

The V call is TRBV28, the J call TRBJ2-7; D is perhaps TRBD1 (5 bases). V lost 2 bases, J lost 7 bases, and 9 bases lay in between. This CDR3 has 12 residues. From germline, CDR1 is MDHEN and CDR2 SYDVKM. CDR3 in DNA: TGTGCCAGCAGTTTAGTAAACAGGGAGCAGTACTTC. As protein: CASSLVNREQYF.

This clone was detected only a few times. The chain employs TRBV6-1 and TRBJ2-3; the D call may be TRBD1 or TRBD2 (5 bases each). The CDR3 consists of 16 residues. Germline V lookup: CDR1 MNHNS, CDR2 SASEGT. Trimming removed 0 bases at V and 6 bases at J, with 16 bases between. The CDR3 DNA follows: TGTGCCAGCAGTGAAGCAGGGCAGGGACGGATGGATACGCAGTATTTT. Translating gives CASSEAGQGRMDTQYF.

The gene calls are TRBV9 and TRBJ2-7; D remains unclear. Trimming removed 0 bases from V and 2 bases from J, with 12 bases in between. This CDR3 region has 15 residues. Germline-derived CDR1 and CDR2 are SGDLS and YYNGEE. The CDR3: CASSVGNRAPYEQYF. For the CDR3, the DNA is TGTGCCAGCAGCGTAGGGAACAGAGCCCCCTACGAGCAGTACTTC.

V usage is TRBV2 and J usage is TRBJ2-3, with TRBD1 matching over 9 bases. This CDR3 is built from 14 residues. Trimming cost V 6 bases and J 3 bases; bases outside gene matches: 4. Germline V CDR1 and CDR2: SNHLY, FYNNEI. In DNA form, the CDR3 reads TGTGCCAGCAGGGGGACAGGGTTTACAGATACGCAGTATTTT. Translation: CASRGTGFTDTQYF.

The rearrangement links TRBV24-1 to TRBJ2-1, with 11 bases lining up with TRBD2. CDR1 and CDR2 from the germline V gene are KGHDR and SFDVKD. CDR3 length: 15 amino acids. V shed 5 bases, J shed 4 bases, and the junction held 3 bases outside the gene matches. The DNA for the CDR3 is TGTGCCACCAGTGTGCCTAGCGGGGGGTACAATGAGCAGTTCTTC. Residues: CATSVPSGGYNEQFF.

The CDR3 loop is CASSLTGGNTEAFF. The CDR3 DNA is TGTGCCAGCAGCTTAACAGGAGGGAACACTGAAGCTTTCTTT. The chain is built from TRBV11-2 and TRBJ1-1; D possibly corresponds to TRBD1 (5 bases). Trimming shortened V by 2 bases and J by 1 base, and 8 bases separated the two germline ends. In germline, CDR1 is SGHAT, CDR2 FQNNGV. The CDR3 spans 14 residues. Supplemented by reference TRBV11-2 and TRBJ1-1, the full variable domain reads EAGVAQSPRYKIIEKRQSVAFWCNPISGHATLYWYQQILGQGPKLLIQFQNNGVVDDSQLPKDRFSAERLKGVDSTLKIQPAKLEDSAVYLCASSLTGGNTEAFFGQGTRLTVV.

CDR3 coding DNA: TGTGCCAGCAGGGCCGGGACTGGGGGATACAATGAGCAGTTCTTC. Encoded protein: CASRAGTGGYNEQFF. The chain carries TRBV5-4 and TRBJ2-1; possibly TRBD2 for D (6 bases). This CDR3 contains 15 residues. With 5 bases removed from V and 4 bases from J, the gap between germline ends came to 16 bases. The germline V gene has CDR1 SGHNT and CDR2 YYREEE (reference sequence).

The chain couples TRBV6-2 or TRBV6-3 to TRBJ1-5; a weak D match, TRBD1 (6 bases). Trimming shortened V by 6 bases and J by 0 bases, and 15 bases separated the two germline ends. The CDR3 spans 16 residues. Germline lookup yields CDR1 MNHEY and CDR2 SVGEGT. The CDR3 is CASSRGQKDSNQPQHF. The CDR3 coding sequence is TGTGCCAGCAGCCGCGGACAGAAAGATAGCAATCAGCCCCAGCATTTT.

The gene calls are TRBV4-3 and TRBJ2-1; the D gene is possibly TRBD2 (6 bases). The germline V and J ends were trimmed by 3 bases and 9 bases, with 15 bases remaining between them. The CDR3 loop spans 14 amino acids. Germline V gene sequence: CDR1 LGHNA, CDR2 YSLEER. The CDR3 loop is CASSQGGIVGEQFF. The CDR3 bases are TGCGCCAGCAGCCAGGGGGGAATAGTTGGTGAGCAGTTCTTC.

The chain carries TRBV6-5 and TRBJ1-1; 7 positions agree with TRBD1. The ends lost 2 bases at V and 6 bases at J; junction bases unmatched: 6. Germline assignment: CDR1 MNHEY and CDR2 SVGAGI. This CDR3 spans 14 amino acids. The CDR3 spells CASSYAPGTAEAFF. DNA of the CDR3: TGTGCCAGCAGTTACGCGCCCGGGACAGCTGAAGCTTTCTTT.

The chain joins TRBV9 to TRBJ1-2; D ambiguous. The CDR3 totals 19 residues. Between the trimmed V and J ends, which lost 3 bases and 5 bases, there was a span of 29 bases. Germline CDR1 is SGDLS and CDR2 is YYNGEE. CDR3 loop: CASSGAPVGRDPRGYGYTF. The DNA of the CDR3 is TGTGCCAGCAGCGGTGCCCCGGTAGGACGGGATCCCCGAGGATATGGCTACACCTTC.

The V and J genes are TRBV11-3 and TRBJ2-3; no firm D call. Trimming stripped 5 bases from V and 2 bases from J, with 8 bases between. The CDR3 has 13 amino acids. Germline CDR1 is SGHNT and CDR2 is YENEEA. In nucleotides, the CDR3 is TGTGCCAGCAGCGAGTTGATCACAGATACGCAGTATTTT. Its translation is CASSELITDTQYF.

This clone showed up just a few times. J is TRBJ2-7 and V is TRBV5-1, with D possibly being TRBD1 (6 bases). This CDR3 region has 13 residues. Germline V gene data show CDR1 as SGHRS and CDR2 as YFSETQ. V gave up 0 bases and J gave up 7 bases, with 11 bases separating them. The CDR3 region is CASSLERGWEQYF. The CDR3, as DNA: TGCGCCAGCAGCTTGGAGAGGGGGTGGGAGCAGTACTTC.